A selection of T cell receptor beta chains follows, all from one sample in a study of cytomegalovirus exposure and HLA in healthy donors. The assay was immunoSEQ multiplex PCR, and TCRdb's table has in-frame clones only and misses some. The sample holds 150,000 or so clones; roughly four fifths are singletons and the top ten take 1.9%. Sequencing input: PBMCs. The receptors shown here come from a woman in her 40s in good health and CMV-seronegative. CDR3s include the opening cysteine and the closing phenylalanine or tryptophan. The D gene is left open where the match is weak. The size of a clone is reported for some rows only, either as once, few or many, or as a class for expanded clones.

V,length,J,size,D,CDR3,DNA
TRBV6-1,16,TRBJ2-1,NA,TRBD1,CASSEQTGTDYNEQFF,TGTGCCAGCAGCGAACAGACCGGGACAGACTACAATGAGCAGTTCTTC
TRBV10-3,15,TRBJ2-7,NA,NA,CAISDQTELSYEQYF,TGTGCCATCAGCGACCAGACAGAACTCTCCTACGAGCAGTACTTC
TRBV19,13,TRBJ1-4,NA,NA,CASSKDSDEKLFF,TGTGCCAGTAGTAAGGACAGTGATGAAAAACTGTTTTTT
TRBV6-5,15,TRBJ2-1,NA,NA,CASATGEQMHNEQFF,TGTGCCAGCGCCACCGGGGAGCAGATGCACAATGAGCAGTTCTTC
TRBV6-1,12,TRBJ2-7,NA,TRBD1,CASGTGRYEQYF,TGTGCCAGCGGGACAGGACGTTACGAGCAGTACTTC
TRBV6-5,14,TRBJ2-4,NA,NA,CASSYLSGLNIQYF,TGTGCCAGCAGTTACCTTTCAGGGTTAAACATTCAGTACTTC
TRBV19,14,TRBJ2-1,few,NA,CASSIAGDYNEQFF,TGTGCCAGTAGTATAGCCGGGGACTACAATGAGCAGTTCTTC
TRBV5-6,15,TRBJ1-4,few,NA,CASSLDRSYNEKLFF,TGTGCCAGCAGCTTGGACAGGTCCTACAATGAAAAACTGTTTTTT
TRBV2,14,TRBJ1-1,NA,NA,CASSDLGQLTEAFF,TGTGCCAGCAGTGATTTAGGACAGCTCACTGAAGCTTTCTTT
TRBV5-4,16,TRBJ2-7,NA,NA,CASSWGGALSSYEQYF,TGTGCCAGCAGCTGGGGGGGGGCGCTGAGCTCCTACGAGCAGTACTTC
TRBV15,16,TRBJ1-5,NA,NA,CATSRVGQVVSQPQHF,TGTGCCACCAGCAGAGTCGGCCAGGTAGTTAGTCAGCCCCAGCATTTT
TRBV10-3,16,TRBJ2-2,NA,TRBD2,CAISDGAGGSTGELFF,TGTGCCATCAGTGATGGAGCGGGAGGGAGCACCGGGGAGCTGTTTTTT
TRBV4-1,17,TRBJ2-3,NA,TRBD1,CASSQVRTGGSTDTQYF,TGCGCCAGCAGCCAAGTCAGGACAGGTGGGAGCACAGATACGCAGTATTTT
TRBV27,14,TRBJ1-5,NA,NA,CASSLRGDYQPQHF,TGTGCCAGCAGTTTAAGAGGAGACTATCAGCCCCAGCATTTT
TRBV4-3,16,TRBJ2-1,NA,NA,CASSQVALARYNEQFF,TGCGCCAGCAGCCAAGTTGCGCTAGCGAGATACAATGAGCAGTTCTTC
TRBV4-3,14,TRBJ2-1,NA,NA,CASSQDPPRNEQFF,TGCGCCAGCAGCCAAGACCCACCACGGAATGAGCAGTTCTTC
TRBV23-1,17,TRBJ2-7,once,TRBD1,CASSFPNLLTGEDEQYF,TGCGCCAGCAGTTTTCCCAACTTACTGACAGGGGAAGACGAGCAGTACTTC
TRBV5-4,15,TRBJ1-2,few,NA,CASTNLQEGVYGYTF,TGTGCCAGCACCAACCTGCAAGAGGGGGTCTATGGCTACACCTTC
TRBV11-2,16,TRBJ2-3,few,NA,CASSLDLLTRTDTQYF,TGTGCCAGCAGCTTAGATCTTTTAACTAGGACAGATACGCAGTATTTT
TRBV7-7,14,TRBJ2-3,NA,NA,CASSPGHAADTQYF,TGTGCCAGCAGCCCGGGACATGCCGCAGATACGCAGTATTTT
TRBV27,13,TRBJ2-7,NA,NA,CASRPGYSYEQYF,TGTGCCAGCCGCCCGGGGTACTCCTACGAGCAGTACTTC
TRBV28,14,TRBJ1-5,NA,NA,CASSPTRWDQPQHF,TGTGCCAGCAGTCCGACACGGTGGGATCAGCCCCAGCATTTT
TRBV7-3,16,TRBJ2-1,NA,TRBD1,CASSLLGQGATGEQFF,TGTGCCAGCAGCTTACTCGGACAGGGGGCCACCGGTGAGCAGTTCTTC